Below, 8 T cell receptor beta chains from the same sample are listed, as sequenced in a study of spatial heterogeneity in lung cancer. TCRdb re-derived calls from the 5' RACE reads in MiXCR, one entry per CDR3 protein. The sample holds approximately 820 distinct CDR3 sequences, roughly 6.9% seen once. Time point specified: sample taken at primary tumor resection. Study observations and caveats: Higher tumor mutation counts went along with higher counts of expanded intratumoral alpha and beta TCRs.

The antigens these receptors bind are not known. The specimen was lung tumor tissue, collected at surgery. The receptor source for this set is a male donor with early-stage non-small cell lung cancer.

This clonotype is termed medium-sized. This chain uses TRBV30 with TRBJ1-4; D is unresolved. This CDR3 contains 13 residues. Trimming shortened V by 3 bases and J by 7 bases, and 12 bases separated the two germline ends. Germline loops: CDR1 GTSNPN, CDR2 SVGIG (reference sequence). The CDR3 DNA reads TGTGCCTGGAGCCCACAGATAGGTGAAAAACTGTTTTTT. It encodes CAWSPQIGEKLFF.

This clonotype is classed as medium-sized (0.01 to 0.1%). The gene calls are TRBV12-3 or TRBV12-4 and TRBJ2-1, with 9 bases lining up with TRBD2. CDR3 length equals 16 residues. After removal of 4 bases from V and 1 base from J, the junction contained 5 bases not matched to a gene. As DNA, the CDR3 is TGTGCCAGCAGTTCCGCTAGCGGGGTTTCCTACAATGAGCAGTTCTTC. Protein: CASSSASGVSYNEQFF.

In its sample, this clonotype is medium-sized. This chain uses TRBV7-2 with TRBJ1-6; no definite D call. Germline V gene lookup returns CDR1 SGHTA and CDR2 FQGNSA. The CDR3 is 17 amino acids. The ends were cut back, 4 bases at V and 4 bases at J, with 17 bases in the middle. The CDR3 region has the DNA TGTGCCAGCAGCTCGCCAGGCCGGGGATTTTATAATTCACCCCTCCACTTT. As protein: CASSSPGRGFYNSPLHF.

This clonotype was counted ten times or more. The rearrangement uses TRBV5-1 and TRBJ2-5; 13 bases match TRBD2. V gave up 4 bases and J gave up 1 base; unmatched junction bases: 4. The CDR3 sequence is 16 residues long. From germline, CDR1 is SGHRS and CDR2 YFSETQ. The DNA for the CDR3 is TGCGCCAGCAGCCCGGGACTAGCGGGAAGCCAAGAGACCCAGTACTTC. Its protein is CASSPGLAGSQETQYF. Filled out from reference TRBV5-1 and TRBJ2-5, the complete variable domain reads KAGVTQTPRYLIKTRGQQVTLSCSPISGHRSVSWYQQTPGQGLQFLFEYFSETQRNKGNFPGRFSGRQFSNSRSEMNVSTLELGDSALYLCASSPGLAGSQETQYFGPGTRLLVL.

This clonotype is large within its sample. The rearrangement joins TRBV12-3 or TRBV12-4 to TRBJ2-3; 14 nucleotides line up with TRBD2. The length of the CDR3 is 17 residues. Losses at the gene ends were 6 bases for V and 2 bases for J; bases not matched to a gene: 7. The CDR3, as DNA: TGTGCCAGCAGCCAGGGACTAGCGGGGGCCTTCACAGATACGCAGTATTTT. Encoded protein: CASSQGLAGAFTDTQYF.

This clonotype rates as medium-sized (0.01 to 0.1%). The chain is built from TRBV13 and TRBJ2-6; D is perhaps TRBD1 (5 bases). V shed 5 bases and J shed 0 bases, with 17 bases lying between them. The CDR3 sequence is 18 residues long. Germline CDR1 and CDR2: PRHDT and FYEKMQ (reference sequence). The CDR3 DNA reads TGTGCCAGCAGCCCCCCAGACAGTGTCTTCTCTGGGGCCAACGTCCTGACTTTC. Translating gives CASSPPDSVFSGANVLTF.

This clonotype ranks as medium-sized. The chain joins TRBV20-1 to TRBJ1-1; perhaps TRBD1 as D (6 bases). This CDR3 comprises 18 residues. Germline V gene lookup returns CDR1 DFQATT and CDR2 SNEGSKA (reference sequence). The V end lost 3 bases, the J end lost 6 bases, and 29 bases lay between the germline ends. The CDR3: CSASSFRVQGARMAEAFF. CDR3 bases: TGCAGTGCTAGCTCGTTCAGAGTACAGGGAGCCAGGATGGCTGAAGCTTTCTTT.

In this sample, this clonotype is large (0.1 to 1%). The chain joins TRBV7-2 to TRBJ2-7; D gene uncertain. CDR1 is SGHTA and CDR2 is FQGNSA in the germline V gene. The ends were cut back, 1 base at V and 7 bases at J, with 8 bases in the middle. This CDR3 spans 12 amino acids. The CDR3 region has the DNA TGTGCCAGCAGCTTAGGGTTGCAGGAGCAGTACTTC. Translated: CASSLGLQEQYF.